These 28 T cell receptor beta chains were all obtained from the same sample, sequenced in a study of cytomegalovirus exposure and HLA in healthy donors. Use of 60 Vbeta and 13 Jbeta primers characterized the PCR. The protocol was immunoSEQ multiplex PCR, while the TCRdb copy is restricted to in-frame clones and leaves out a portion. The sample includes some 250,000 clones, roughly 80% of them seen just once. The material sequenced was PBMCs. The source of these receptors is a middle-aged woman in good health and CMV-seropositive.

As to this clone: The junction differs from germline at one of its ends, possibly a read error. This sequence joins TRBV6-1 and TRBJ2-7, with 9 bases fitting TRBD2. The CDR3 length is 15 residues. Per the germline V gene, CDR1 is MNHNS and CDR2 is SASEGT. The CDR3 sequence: CASREAIAGVYEQYF. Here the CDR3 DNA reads TGTGCCAGCAGAGAAGCCATAGCGGGAGTCTACGAGCAGTACTTC.

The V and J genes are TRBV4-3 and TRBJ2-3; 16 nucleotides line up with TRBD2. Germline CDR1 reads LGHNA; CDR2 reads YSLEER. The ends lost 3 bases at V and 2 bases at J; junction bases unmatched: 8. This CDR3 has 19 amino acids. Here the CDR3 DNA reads TGCGCCAGCAGCCAGATATGGGGACTAGCGGGAGGGAACACAGATACGCAGTATTTT. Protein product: CASSQIWGLAGGNTDTQYF.

The CDR3 here is CAISDNGGTEGYGYTF. The CDR3 DNA is TGTGCCATCAGTGATAACGGAGGTACGGAGGGCTATGGCTACACCTTC. V usage is TRBV10-3 and J usage is TRBJ1-2; D remains unclear. CDR1 is ENHRY, CDR2 SYGVKD, per germline. V lost 3 bases and J 4 bases, leaving 18 bases between the germline ends. CDR3 size: 16 residues.

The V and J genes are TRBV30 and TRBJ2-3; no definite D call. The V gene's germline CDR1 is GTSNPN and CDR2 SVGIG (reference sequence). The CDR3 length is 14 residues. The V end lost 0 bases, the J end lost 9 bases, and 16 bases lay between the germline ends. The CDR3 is CAWSVSFSRGTQYF. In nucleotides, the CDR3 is TGTGCCTGGAGTGTCTCTTTTTCTAGAGGAACGCAGTATTTT. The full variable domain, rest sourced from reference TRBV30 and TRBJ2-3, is SQTIHQWPATLVQPVGSPLSLECTVEGTSNPNLYWYRQAAGRGLQLLFYSVGIGQISSEVPQNLSASRPQDRQFILSSKKLLLSDSGFYLCAWSVSFSRGTQYFGPGTRLTVL.

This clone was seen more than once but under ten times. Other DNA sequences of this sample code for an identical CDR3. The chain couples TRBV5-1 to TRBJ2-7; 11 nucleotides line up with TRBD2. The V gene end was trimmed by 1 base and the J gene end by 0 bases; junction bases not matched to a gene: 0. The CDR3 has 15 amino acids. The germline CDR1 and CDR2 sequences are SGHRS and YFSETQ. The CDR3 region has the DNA TGCGCCAGCAGCTTGACTAGCGGGAGCTCCTACGAGCAGTACTTC. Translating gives CASSLTSGSSYEQYF.

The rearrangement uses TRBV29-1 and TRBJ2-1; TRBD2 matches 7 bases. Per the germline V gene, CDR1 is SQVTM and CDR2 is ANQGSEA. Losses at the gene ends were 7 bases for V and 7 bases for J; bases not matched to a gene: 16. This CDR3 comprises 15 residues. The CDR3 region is CSAGDGSGTPNEQFF. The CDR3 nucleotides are TGCAGCGCTGGGGACGGAAGCGGGACTCCGAATGAGCAGTTCTTC.

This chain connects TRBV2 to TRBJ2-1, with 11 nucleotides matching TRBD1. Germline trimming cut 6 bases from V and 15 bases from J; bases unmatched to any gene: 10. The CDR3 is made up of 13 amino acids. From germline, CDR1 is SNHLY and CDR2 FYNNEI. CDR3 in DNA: TGTGCCAGCAGAGGACAGGGGGCGCTCCCCACGTTCTTC. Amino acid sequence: CASRGQGALPTFF. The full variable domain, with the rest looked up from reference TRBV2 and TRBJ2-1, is EPEVTQTPSHQVTQMGQEVILRCVPISNHLYFYWYRQILGQKVEFLVSFYNNEISEKSEIFDDQFSVERPDGSNFTLKIRSTKLEDSAMYFCASRGQGALPTFFGPGTRLTVL.

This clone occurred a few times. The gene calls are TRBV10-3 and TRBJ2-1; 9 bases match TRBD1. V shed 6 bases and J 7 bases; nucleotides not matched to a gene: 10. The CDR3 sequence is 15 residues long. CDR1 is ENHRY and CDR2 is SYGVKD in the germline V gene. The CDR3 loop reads CAIRRQGGTDNEQFF. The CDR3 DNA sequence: TGTGCCATCAGGCGACAGGGGGGTACGGATAATGAGCAGTTCTTC.

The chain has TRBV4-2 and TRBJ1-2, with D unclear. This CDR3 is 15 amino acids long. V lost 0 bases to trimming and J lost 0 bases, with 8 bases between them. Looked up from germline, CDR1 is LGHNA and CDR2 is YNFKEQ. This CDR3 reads CASSQDSATNYGYTF. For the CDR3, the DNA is TGTGCCAGCAGCCAAGATAGTGCCACTAACTATGGCTACACCTTC.

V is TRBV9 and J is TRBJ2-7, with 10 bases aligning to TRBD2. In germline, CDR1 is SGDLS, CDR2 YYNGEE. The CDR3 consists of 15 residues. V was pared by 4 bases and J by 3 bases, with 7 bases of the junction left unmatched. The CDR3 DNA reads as TGTGCCAGCAGCCCTGGTTCTAGCGGGGGCTACGAGCAGTACTTC. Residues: CASSPGSSGGYEQYF.

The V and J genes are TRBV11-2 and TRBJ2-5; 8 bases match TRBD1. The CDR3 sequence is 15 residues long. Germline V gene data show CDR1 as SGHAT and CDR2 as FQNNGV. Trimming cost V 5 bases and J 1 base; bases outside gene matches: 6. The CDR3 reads CASSLRTGIQETQYF. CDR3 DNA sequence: TGTGCCAGCAGCCTGCGGACAGGGATCCAAGAGACCCAGTACTTC.

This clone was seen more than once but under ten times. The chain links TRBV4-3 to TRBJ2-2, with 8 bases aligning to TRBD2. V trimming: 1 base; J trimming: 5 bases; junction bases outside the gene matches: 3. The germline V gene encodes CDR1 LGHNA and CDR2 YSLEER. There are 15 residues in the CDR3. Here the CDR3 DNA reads TGCGCCAGCAGCCAAGCCCGACTAGCGACCGGGGAGCTGTTTTTT. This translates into CASSQARLATGELFF.

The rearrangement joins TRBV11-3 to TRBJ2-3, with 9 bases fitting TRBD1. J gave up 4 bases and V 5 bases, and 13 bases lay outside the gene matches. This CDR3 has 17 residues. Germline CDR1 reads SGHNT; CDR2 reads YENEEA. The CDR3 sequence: CASSTGQGIAVADTQYF. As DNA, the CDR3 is TGTGCCAGCAGCACGGGACAGGGTATAGCGGTTGCAGATACGCAGTATTTT.

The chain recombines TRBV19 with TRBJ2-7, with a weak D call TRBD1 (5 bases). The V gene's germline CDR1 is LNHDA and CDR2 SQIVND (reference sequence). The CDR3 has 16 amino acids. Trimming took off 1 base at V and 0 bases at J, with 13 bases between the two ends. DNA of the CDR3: TGTGCCAGTAGTATAGTTTCGACAGCCCTCTCCTACGAGCAGTACTTC. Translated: CASSIVSTALSYEQYF.

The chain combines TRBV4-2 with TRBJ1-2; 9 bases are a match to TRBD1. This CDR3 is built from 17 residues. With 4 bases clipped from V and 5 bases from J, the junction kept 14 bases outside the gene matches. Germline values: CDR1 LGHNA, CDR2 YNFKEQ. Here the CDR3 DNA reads TGTGCCAGCAGCCCAAACCCCCGGGACAGGGCTCGGTATGGCTACACCTTC. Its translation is CASSPNPRDRARYGYTF.

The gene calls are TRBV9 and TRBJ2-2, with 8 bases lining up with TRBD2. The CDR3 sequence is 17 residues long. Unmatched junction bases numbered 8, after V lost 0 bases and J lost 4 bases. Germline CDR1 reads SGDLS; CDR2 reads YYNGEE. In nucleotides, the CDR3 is TGTGCCAGCAGCGTAGATACAAGCGGGAGATCCACCGGGGAGCTGTTTTTT. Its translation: CASSVDTSGRSTGELFF.

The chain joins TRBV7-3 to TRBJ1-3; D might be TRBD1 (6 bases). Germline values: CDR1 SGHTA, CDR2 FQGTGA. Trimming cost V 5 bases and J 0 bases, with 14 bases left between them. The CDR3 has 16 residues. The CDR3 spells CASSPTGTNSGNTIYF. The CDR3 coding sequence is TGTGCCAGCAGCCCCACAGGGACAAACTCTGGAAACACCATATATTTT.

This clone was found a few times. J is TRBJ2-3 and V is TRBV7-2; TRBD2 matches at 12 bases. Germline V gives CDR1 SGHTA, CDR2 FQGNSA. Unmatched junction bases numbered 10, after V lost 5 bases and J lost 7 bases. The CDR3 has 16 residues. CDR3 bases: TGTGCCAGCAGCCGCGCTAGCGGGGGGGCCGCGAATACGCAGTATTTT. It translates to CASSRASGGAANTQYF.

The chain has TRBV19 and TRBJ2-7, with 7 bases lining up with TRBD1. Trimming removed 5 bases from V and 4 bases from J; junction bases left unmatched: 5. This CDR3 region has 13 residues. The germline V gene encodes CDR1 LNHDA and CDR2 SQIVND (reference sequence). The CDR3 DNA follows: TGTGCCAGTAGTCTGACAGGGCTTTACGAGCAGTACTTC. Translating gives CASSLTGLYEQYF.

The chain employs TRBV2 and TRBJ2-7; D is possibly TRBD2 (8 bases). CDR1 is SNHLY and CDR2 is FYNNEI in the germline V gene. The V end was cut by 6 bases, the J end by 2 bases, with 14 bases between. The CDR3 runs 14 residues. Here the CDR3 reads CASRSGGQTYEQYF. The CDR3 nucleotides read TGTGCCAGCAGAAGCGGGGGACAGACCTACGAGCAGTACTTC.

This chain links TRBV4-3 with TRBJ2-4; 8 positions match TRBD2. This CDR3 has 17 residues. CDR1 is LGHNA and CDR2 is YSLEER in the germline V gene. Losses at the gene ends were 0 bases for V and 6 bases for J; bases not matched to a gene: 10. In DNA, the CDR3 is TGCGCCAGCAGCCAAGAAGGCCTTAGCGGGGTTGGAAACATTCAGTACTTC. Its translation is CASSQEGLSGVGNIQYF.

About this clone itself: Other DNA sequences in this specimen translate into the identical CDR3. This CDR3 is CAWSLNTGAEAFF. The CDR3 DNA reads as TGTGCCTGGAGTCTAAATACAGGGGCTGAAGCTTTCTTT. V gene TRBV30 combines with J gene TRBJ1-1; 7 bases align to TRBD1. This CDR3 spans 13 amino acids. CDR1 and CDR2 (germline): GTSNPN, SVGIG (reference sequence). The trim removed 2 bases at V and 6 bases at J, leaving 6 bases unmatched.

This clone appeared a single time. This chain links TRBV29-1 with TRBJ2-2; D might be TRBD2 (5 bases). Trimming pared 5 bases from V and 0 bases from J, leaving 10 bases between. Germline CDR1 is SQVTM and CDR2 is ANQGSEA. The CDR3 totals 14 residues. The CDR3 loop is CSVLIGANTGELFF. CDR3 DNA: TGCAGCGTTCTTATCGGGGCGAACACCGGGGAGCTGTTTTTT.

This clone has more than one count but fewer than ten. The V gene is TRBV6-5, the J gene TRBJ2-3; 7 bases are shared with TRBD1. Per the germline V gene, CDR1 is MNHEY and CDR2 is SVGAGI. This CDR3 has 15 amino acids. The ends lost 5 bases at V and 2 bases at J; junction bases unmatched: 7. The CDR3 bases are TGTGCCAGCAGTAGGATGGACAGGAACACAGATACGCAGTATTTT. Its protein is CASSRMDRNTDTQYF.

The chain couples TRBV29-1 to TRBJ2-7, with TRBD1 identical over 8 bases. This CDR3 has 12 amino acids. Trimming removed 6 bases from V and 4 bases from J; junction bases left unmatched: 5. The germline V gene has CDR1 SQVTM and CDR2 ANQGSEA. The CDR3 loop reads CSVGTGGYEQYF. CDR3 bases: TGCAGCGTCGGGACAGGAGGTTACGAGCAGTACTTC.

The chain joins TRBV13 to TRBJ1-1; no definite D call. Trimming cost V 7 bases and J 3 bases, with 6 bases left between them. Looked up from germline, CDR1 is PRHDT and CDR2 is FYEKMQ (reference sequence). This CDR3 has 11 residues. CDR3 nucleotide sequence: TGTGCCAGCAACGGGGACACTGAAGCTTTCTTT. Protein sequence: CASNGDTEAFF. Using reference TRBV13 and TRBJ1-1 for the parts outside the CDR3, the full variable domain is AAGVIQSPRHLIKEKRETATLKCYPIPRHDTVYWYQQGPGQDPQFLISFYEKMQSDKGSIPDRFSAQQFSDYHSELNMSSLELGDSALYFCASNGDTEAFFGQGTRLTVV.

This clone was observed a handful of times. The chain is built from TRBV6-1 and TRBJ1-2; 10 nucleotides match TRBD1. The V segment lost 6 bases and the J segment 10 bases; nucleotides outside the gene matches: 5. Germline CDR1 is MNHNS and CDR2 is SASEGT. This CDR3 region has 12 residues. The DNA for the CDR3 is TGTGCCAGCAGGGGACAGGGGACCAACTACACCTTC. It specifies CASRGQGTNYTF.

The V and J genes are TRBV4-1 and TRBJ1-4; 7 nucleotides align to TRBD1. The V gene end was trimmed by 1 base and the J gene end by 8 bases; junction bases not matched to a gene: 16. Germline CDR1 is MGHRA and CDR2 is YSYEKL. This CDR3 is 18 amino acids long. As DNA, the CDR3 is TGCGCCAGCAGCCAAGGGAGACGACAGGGAGAGTGGGAAGAAAAACTGTTTTTT. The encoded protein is CASSQGRRQGEWEEKLFF.